This T cell receptor (beta chain) was retrieved from a study of T-cell reconstitution after alpha-beta-depleted transplantation in children. Study-level points and caveats: As was reported, about two months after transplant, alpha-beta T cells came from several hundred expanded graft clones.

Using unique molecular identifiers, the investigators prepared the TCRbeta library. TCRdb recomputed calls from the PCR reads with MiXCR, one row per CDR3 protein. The table has 150,000 to 250,000 distinct CDR3 sequences, 6.3% seen once. The CDR3 runs to 14 residues. Germline V gene lookup returns CDR1 MNHEY and CDR2 SMNVEV (reference sequence). At least ten counts were recorded for this clonotype. Its target is not known. One end of the junction fails to match germline, which may point to a read error. This rearrangement joins TRBV27 to TRBJ2-7; tentatively, D is TRBD1 (5 bases). The sample consisted of PBMCs, taken before TCRalphabeta/CD19-depleted stem cell transplant. This TCR was sampled from a girl less than two years old with combined immunodeficiency, due to receive a stem cell transplant. CDR3 region: CASSLYRSSYEQHF. The CDR3 DNA is TGTGCCAGCAGTTTATACAGGAGCTCCTACGAGCAGCACTTC.